The 14 T cell receptor beta chains reported below all come from one sample, sequenced in a study of blood T cell repertoires in COVID-19. TCRdb keeps only in-frame clones here, not all; method: immunoSEQ multiplex PCR. The data show around 500,000 clones, 88% seen once. The specimen was PBMCs or T cells enriched from blood (not recorded which). These receptors all come from a woman between 40 and 55 years old who had recovered from COVID-19.

The rearrangement uses TRBV27 and TRBJ2-3; D is perhaps TRBD2 (6 bases). This CDR3 contains 16 residues. Per germline, CDR1 MNHEY and CDR2 SMNVEV (reference sequence). The V gene lost 4 bases and the J gene lost 3 bases, with 17 bases spanning the gap. The CDR3 loop reads CASSSYGGGGTDTQYF. The CDR3 nucleotides are TGTGCCAGCAGTTCATATGGGGGTGGGGGGACAGATACGCAGTATTTT.

V is TRBV5-4 and J is TRBJ2-7; 7 nucleotides align to TRBD1. Unmatched junction bases numbered 11, after V lost 3 bases and J lost 2 bases. The CDR3 is made up of 16 amino acids. Per germline, CDR1 SGHNT and CDR2 YYREEE (reference sequence). The CDR3 loop is CASSSRGGRGPYEQYF. In DNA, the CDR3 is TGTGCCAGCAGCTCCAGAGGGGGCAGGGGACCCTACGAGCAGTACTTC.

The V and J genes are TRBV29-1 and TRBJ2-3, with D tentatively TRBD1 (7 bases). This CDR3 is built from 15 residues. V gave up 0 bases and J gave up 3 bases, with 13 bases separating them. CDR1 SQVTM and CDR2 ANQGSEA come from the germline V gene. CDR3 residues: CSVEDWAGGTDTQYF. The CDR3 nucleotides read TGCAGCGTTGAAGATTGGGCAGGGGGGACAGATACGCAGTATTTT.

This clone occurred once. The chain is built from TRBV9 and TRBJ2-7; possibly TRBD2 for D (5 bases). CDR1 is SGDLS, CDR2 YYNGEE, per germline. This CDR3 region has 14 residues. The germline V and J ends were trimmed by 3 bases and 3 bases, with 13 bases remaining between them. This CDR3 is CASSASSWDYEQYF. DNA for the CDR3: TGTGCCAGCAGCGCTTCTAGCTGGGACTACGAGCAGTACTTC.

The V gene is TRBV5-1, the J gene TRBJ2-4, with 8 nucleotides matching TRBD2. The CDR3 consists of 14 residues. The ends lost 0 bases at V and 5 bases at J; junction bases unmatched: 1. Germline CDR1 SGHRS, CDR2 YFSETQ. The CDR3 reads CASSLEAGENIQYF. CDR3 coding DNA: TGCGCCAGCAGCTTGGAAGCGGGAGAAAACATTCAGTACTTC.

In its sample, this clone was seen once. The chain combines TRBV18 with TRBJ2-3; D may be TRBD2 (6 bases). Germline assignment: CDR1 KGHSH and CDR2 LQKENI. Trimming removed 4 bases at V and 4 bases at J, with 12 bases between. This CDR3 has 14 residues. For the CDR3, the DNA is TGTGCCAGCTCACTCGGGACTCCAGCAGATACGCAGTATTTT. It codes for CASSLGTPADTQYF.

The V call is TRBV4-3, the J call TRBJ2-7, with 9 bases that match TRBD2. V was pared by 0 bases and J by 5 bases, with 8 bases of the junction left unmatched. The CDR3 is 16 residues long. Germline CDR1 LGHNA, CDR2 YSLEER. CDR3 sequence (DNA): TGCGCCAGCAGCCAAGAGTTGAGGACTAGCGTTGACGAGCAGTACTTC. Residues: CASSQELRTSVDEQYF.

This rearrangement joins TRBV5-4 to TRBJ2-7; 7 bases map to TRBD2. The CDR3 length is 15 residues. After removal of 0 bases from V and 7 bases from J, the junction contained 10 bases not matched to a gene. Germline CDR1 and CDR2: SGHNT and YYREEE (reference sequence). Written as DNA, the CDR3 is TGTGCCAGCAGCTTGGTGGCGGGAGCTCAAAAAGAGCAGTACTTC. It translates to CASSLVAGAQKEQYF.

The chain joins TRBV6-5 to TRBJ2-1; 13 nucleotides line up with TRBD2. Looked up from germline, CDR1 is MNHEY and CDR2 is SVGAGI. The length of the CDR3 is 14 residues. J was trimmed by 10 bases and V by 6 bases; bases with no gene match: 6. For the CDR3, the DNA is TGTGCCAGCAGACCCGGGACTAGCGGGGTCGAGCAGTTCTTC. This translates into CASRPGTSGVEQFF.

V gene TRBV18 combines with J gene TRBJ2-3; D is ambiguous. The CDR3 runs 16 residues. Germline loops: CDR1 KGHSH, CDR2 LQKENI. V lost 1 base and J 3 bases, leaving 14 bases between the germline ends. The CDR3 region is CASSPRSQARTDTQYF. The DNA of the CDR3 is TGTGCCAGCTCACCACGAAGTCAAGCGAGGACAGATACGCAGTATTTT. The complete variable domain, with remaining parts taken from reference TRBV18 and TRBJ2-3, reads NAGVMQNPRHLVRRRGQEARLRCSPMKGHSHVYWYRQLPEEGLKFMVYLQKENIIDESGMPKERFSAEFPKEGPSILRIQQVVRGDSAAYFCASSPRSQARTDTQYFGPGTRLTVL.

A single count supports this clone. The J gene is TRBJ2-1, the V gene TRBV19; unclear D gene. CDR1 is LNHDA, CDR2 SQIVND, per germline (reference sequence). The CDR3 extends over 12 amino acids. V dropped 3 bases and J dropped 7 bases, with 7 bases sitting between them. CDR3 amino acids: CASSMTGNEQFF. The CDR3 DNA reads TGTGCCAGTAGTATGACTGGGAATGAGCAGTTCTTC.

This clone was observed a few times. The genes are TRBV11-3 and TRBJ1-1, with TRBD1 identical over 7 bases. V was pared by 3 bases and J by 0 bases, with 4 bases of the junction left unmatched. Germline V gene sequence: CDR1 SGHNT, CDR2 YENEEA. The CDR3 is 15 residues long. For the CDR3, the DNA is TGTGCCAGCAGCTTGACAGGGTACATGAACACTGAAGCTTTCTTT. Encoded protein: CASSLTGYMNTEAFF.

The rearrangement joins TRBV5-4 to TRBJ1-4; D gene ambiguous. CDR1 SGHNT and CDR2 YYREEE come from the germline V gene (reference sequence). CDR3 length: 16 amino acids. V lost 0 bases and J 4 bases, leaving 13 bases between the germline ends. The CDR3 loop is CASSLAGRAGNEKLFF. CDR3 sequence (DNA): TGTGCCAGCAGCTTGGCCGGGAGGGCGGGTAATGAAAAACTGTTTTTT.

This chain connects TRBV25-1 to TRBJ2-4; 9 bases are shared with TRBD2. This CDR3 spans 16 amino acids. Per the germline V gene, CDR1 is MGHDK and CDR2 is SYGVNS. After removal of 2 bases from V and 9 bases from J, the junction contained 11 bases not matched to a gene. The CDR3 bases are TGTGCCAGCAGTGAAGGGCGGGAGGGCCGATTGGCCATTCAGTACTTC. The encoded protein is CASSEGREGRLAIQYF.